The TCR beta chain described here comes from a study of regulatory T cells in long-lasting Graves disease. As for time point: newly diagnosed GD, antithyroid drugs for less than 3 months. From RNA extracted from PBMCs, the TCR library was made. With EDTA tubes as the receptacles, approximately 8.2 milliliters of peripheral blood were drawn. This clonotype is a singleton in its sample. At one end, the junction sequence differs from germline, possibly due to a read error. Arm-PCR of CDR3 regions with iRepertoire HTBI primers generated TCR beta libraries. One entry per CDR3 protein, called by TCRdb with MiXCR from the multiplex PCR reads. The sample contains hundreds of thousands of distinct CDR3 sequences, about 16% of which appear only once. This CDR3 contains 14 residues. Germline assignment: CDR1 SGHRS and CDR2 YFSETQ. The data were also submitted as part of a second study, on T cells in Graves' hyperthyroidism and ophthalmopathy.

The V gene is TRBV5-1, the J gene TRBJ2-4; a possible D gene is TRBD1 (6 bases). The origin of this receptor is a middle-aged woman with Graves disease. The sequenced sample was peripheral blood mononuclear cells (PBMCs), obtained at new diagnosis, from a patient treated with antithyroid drugs. In DNA, the CDR3 is TGCGCCAGCAGCTCAGGGGCGCCCAAAAACATTCAGCACTTC. Encoded protein: CASSSGAPKNIQHF.